Shown below are 21 T cell receptor beta chains from a single sample sequenced in a study of PD-1 blockade in classical Hodgkin lymphoma. Each patient experienced a relapse that followed autologous stem cell transplantation, and brentuximab vedotin exposure varied. Produced via immunoSEQ multiplex PCR; TCRdb's table is partial and in-frame only. The sample consists of 40,000 to 45,000 clones, around three quarters of them appearing once. Sequenced here: peripheral blood mononuclear cells (PBMCs), sampled before the second cycle of nivolumab. All receptors derive from a human donor with classical Hodgkin lymphoma.

This clone was counted only a few times. The chain couples TRBV19 to TRBJ1-1, with D possibly TRBD1 on 6 matching bases. The CDR3 is 15 residues long. CDR1 and CDR2 from the germline V gene are LNHDA and SQIVND (reference sequence). V was cut by 3 bases and J by 0 bases, with 11 bases left in between. The CDR3 bases are TGTGCCAGTAGTATCGAGGGGACAATGAACACTGAAGCTTTCTTT. Translating it yields CASSIEGTMNTEAFF. The whole variable domain, filled in from reference TRBV19 and TRBJ1-1, reads DGGITQSPKYLFRKEGQNVTLSCEQNLNHDAMYWYRQDPGQGLRLIYYSQIVNDFQKGDIAEGYSVSREKKESFPLTVTSAQKNPTAFYLCASSIEGTMNTEAFFGQGTRLTVV.

In its sample, this clone was seen a few times. The CDR3 DNA sequence: TGTGCCAGCAGCAACGAGCCAAACTCCTACGAGCAGTACTTC. This sequence encodes CASSNEPNSYEQYF. This rearrangement joins TRBV5-6 to TRBJ2-7; D remains unclear. Looked up from germline, CDR1 is SGHDT and CDR2 is YYEEEE. The CDR3 runs to 14 residues. V shed 4 bases and J shed 0 bases, with 11 bases lying between them.

The chain combines TRBV7-9 with TRBJ2-7, with unresolved D. Germline CDR1 is SEHNR and CDR2 is FQNEAQ (reference sequence). V was cut by 2 bases and J by 0 bases, with 14 bases left in between. CDR3 size: 16 residues. CDR3 residues: CASSLTRILSSYEQYF. DNA for the CDR3: TGTGCCAGCAGCTTAACCCGGATCCTCAGCTCCTACGAGCAGTACTTC.

This clone was observed a handful of times. This chain uses TRBV2 with TRBJ1-2, with a tentative D call TRBD1 (5 bases). The CDR3 loop spans 18 amino acids. V gave up 5 bases and J gave up 1 base, with 23 bases separating them. Germline V CDR1 and CDR2: SNHLY, FYNNEI. As DNA, the CDR3 is TGTGCCAGCAGTCTAGTAATTGACAGAGTTCAACATAACTATGGCTACACCTTC. Amino acid sequence: CASSLVIDRVQHNYGYTF.

This clone occurred once. The chain combines TRBV9 with TRBJ2-1; a possible D gene is TRBD2 (5 bases). The germline V and J ends were trimmed by 0 bases and 10 bases, with 17 bases remaining between them. Germline assignment: CDR1 SGDLS and CDR2 YYNGEE. This CDR3 has 15 residues. CDR3 in amino acids: CASSVGDLARGEQFF. In DNA form, the CDR3 reads TGTGCCAGCAGCGTAGGTGACCTAGCAAGAGGGGAGCAGTTCTTC.

Judged by abundance, this clone is medium-sized. V gene TRBV4-1 combines with J gene TRBJ1-2; D is unresolved. Germline V gene sequence: CDR1 MGHRA, CDR2 YSYEKL. V lost 0 bases to trimming and J lost 5 bases, with 7 bases between them. CDR3 length: 13 amino acids. In DNA, the CDR3 is TGCGCCAGCAGCCAAGACAGTCGGTATGGCTACACCTTC. This sequence encodes CASSQDSRYGYTF.

CDR3: CASRPGGGLNTEAFF. The CDR3 nucleotides are TGTGCCAGCAGGCCCGGGGGGGGCTTGAACACTGAAGCTTTCTTT. The genes are TRBV6-6 and TRBJ1-1; D is perhaps TRBD1 (6 bases). V gave up 6 bases and J gave up 0 bases, with 14 bases separating them. CDR1 and CDR2 from the germline V gene are MNHNY and SVGAGI (reference sequence). The length of the CDR3 is 15 residues.

This chain links TRBV10-3 with TRBJ2-1, with TRBD2 identical over 14 bases. The CDR3 length is 18 residues. The ends lost 5 bases at V and 3 bases at J; junction bases unmatched: 9. Germline values: CDR1 ENHRY, CDR2 SYGVKD. This CDR3 reads CAISPPGLAGADYNEQFF. The CDR3 DNA reads TGTGCCATCAGTCCCCCGGGACTAGCGGGGGCGGACTACAATGAGCAGTTCTTC.

The V and J genes are TRBV4-2 and TRBJ2-7, with D tentatively TRBD1 or TRBD2 (6 bases each). The germline V gene encodes CDR1 LGHNA and CDR2 YNFKEQ. This CDR3 spans 17 amino acids. The ends were cut back, 5 bases at V and 1 base at J, with 21 bases in the middle. CDR3 sequence reads: CASSSLVGGEGSYEQYF. DNA for the CDR3: TGTGCCAGCAGCTCCCTGGTGGGGGGCGAGGGATCCTACGAGCAGTACTTC.

The rearrangement joins TRBV6-6 to TRBJ2-3; no firm D call. Germline lookup yields CDR1 MNHNY and CDR2 SVGAGI (reference sequence). V lost 5 bases and J 0 bases, leaving 12 bases between the germline ends. The CDR3 is 15 residues long. In DNA, the CDR3 is TGTGCCAGCAGTACAAGTACATTCAGCACAGATACGCAGTATTTT. This sequence encodes CASSTSTFSTDTQYF.

The rearrangement joins TRBV30 to TRBJ1-6, with D unclear. The CDR3 totals 12 residues. Germline CDR1 reads GTSNPN; CDR2 reads SVGIG (reference sequence). Trimming removed 0 bases at V and 12 bases at J, with 9 bases between. CDR3 residues: CAWSVRGGPLHF. In nucleotides, the CDR3 is TGTGCCTGGAGTGTACGGGGAGGACCCCTCCACTTT.

CDR3 loop: CASSRDTGAYEQYF. CDR3 sequence (DNA): TGTGCCAGCAGTCGGGACACCGGCGCCTACGAGCAGTACTTC. This sequence joins TRBV6-5 and TRBJ2-7; a weak D match, TRBD1 (6 bases). Trimming left V 5 bases short and J 2 bases short, with 13 bases between. This CDR3 has 14 residues. The germline CDR1 and CDR2 sequences are MNHEY and SVGAGI.

The rearrangement uses TRBV9 and TRBJ2-7; D perhaps matches TRBD2 (6 bases). Germline V CDR1 and CDR2: SGDLS, YYNGEE. The V and J ends lost 4 bases and 2 bases respectively, with 13 bases between them. CDR3 length: 14 amino acids. The CDR3: CASSSGTYTYEQYF. The CDR3 DNA reads as TGTGCCAGCAGCTCCGGGACTTACACCTACGAGCAGTACTTC.

The chain carries TRBV10-1 and TRBJ2-5; D is uncertain. The V gene lost 9 bases and the J gene lost 2 bases, with 13 bases spanning the gap. This CDR3 region has 13 residues. Germline values: CDR1 WNHNN, CDR2 SYGVQD (reference sequence). The CDR3 DNA follows: TGCGCCAGGCCTGACGGTTTACAAGAGACCCAGTACTTC. It codes for CARPDGLQETQYF.

Notes on this clone: This same CDR3 is encoded by further DNA sequences in the sample. The V call is TRBV6-5, the J call TRBJ2-7, with D uncertain. Trimming shortened V by 0 bases and J by 6 bases, and 15 bases separated the two germline ends. Germline lookup yields CDR1 MNHEY and CDR2 SVGAGI. The CDR3 loop spans 15 amino acids. Here the CDR3 DNA reads TGTGCCAGCAGTTACTCTACCACGGGTTCCGGCGAGCAGTACTTC. Encoded protein: CASSYSTTGSGEQYF.

The rearrangement joins TRBV7-2 to TRBJ2-3; D is ambiguous. The V end was cut by 5 bases, the J end by 8 bases, with 14 bases between. The CDR3 consists of 13 residues. From germline, CDR1 is SGHTA and CDR2 FQGNSA. This CDR3 reads CASSPPGKRTQYF. CDR3 sequence (DNA): TGTGCCAGCAGCCCCCCCGGAAAACGTACGCAGTATTTT.

This clone was counted between two and nine times. V is TRBV19 and J is TRBJ2-7; D perhaps matches TRBD1 (5 bases). Germline V gene lookup returns CDR1 LNHDA and CDR2 SQIVND (reference sequence). Trimming cost V 2 bases and J 2 bases, with 13 bases left between them. CDR3 length equals 15 residues. The CDR3 here is CASSIYRGSTYEQYF. CDR3 in DNA: TGTGCCAGTAGTATATATAGGGGTTCTACCTACGAGCAGTACTTC.

The chain employs TRBV7-3 and TRBJ1-2, with D uncertain. Trimming shortened V by 2 bases and J by 4 bases, and 8 bases separated the two germline ends. This CDR3 comprises 13 residues. Germline loops: CDR1 SGHTA, CDR2 FQGTGA. CDR3 sequence reads: CASSLGESYGYTF. In nucleotides, the CDR3 is TGTGCCAGCAGCTTAGGGGAATCCTATGGCTACACCTTC. Full variable domain (missing parts from reference TRBV7-3 and TRBJ1-2): GAGVSQTPSNKVTEKGKYVELRCDPISGHTALYWYRQSLGQGPEFLIYFQGTGAADDSGLPNDRFFAVRPEGSVSTLKIQRTERGDSAVYLCASSLGESYGYTFGSGTRLTVV.

This clone was picked up a small number of times. The chain joins TRBV6-5 to TRBJ2-1; 12 nucleotides agree with TRBD2. The CDR3 has 15 amino acids. V shed 0 bases, J shed 10 bases, and the junction held 4 bases outside the gene matches. Germline V gene sequence: CDR1 MNHEY, CDR2 SVGAGI. The CDR3 nucleotides are TGTGCCAGCAGTTACTCGTTGACTAGCGGGAGCGAGCAGTTCTTC. Protein: CASSYSLTSGSEQFF.

This chain connects TRBV9 to TRBJ2-3; the D is unclear. CDR3 size: 14 residues. Germline CDR1 is SGDLS and CDR2 is YYNGEE. V lost 2 bases and J 4 bases, leaving 11 bases between the germline ends. DNA for the CDR3: TGTGCCAGCAGCGTGTCCGGCAGTCCAGATACGCAGTATTTT. Translating it yields CASSVSGSPDTQYF.

The V gene is TRBV5-6, the J gene TRBJ1-2; D uncertain. This CDR3 comprises 11 residues. Germline V lookup: CDR1 SGHDT, CDR2 YYEEEE. V dropped 0 bases and J dropped 8 bases, with 5 bases sitting between them. The CDR3 loop reads CASSLDAGYTF. The CDR3, as DNA: TGTGCCAGCAGCTTGGATGCCGGCTACACCTTC. The full variable domain, its missing parts supplied by reference TRBV5-6 and TRBJ1-2, is DAGVTQSPTHLIKTRGQQVTLRCSPKSGHDTVSWYQQALGQGPQFIFQYYEEEERQRGNFPDRFSGHQFPNYSSELNVNALLLGDSALYLCASSLDAGYTFGSGTRLTVV.